This T cell receptor (beta chain) was recorded in a study of blood T cells in healthy people across ages. The use of a sample-barcoded 5' primer and a J-beta primer mix characterized a second PCR of roughly 6 to 11 cycles. One entry per CDR3 protein results from TCRdb running MiXCR on the 5' RACE reads. This table has fewer than 700,000 distinct CDR3 sequences, 35% to 50% appearing once. Trimming removed 1 base at V and 6 bases at J, with 10 bases between. Germline V gene data show CDR1 as LGHNA and CDR2 as YNFKEQ. This CDR3 has 13 amino acids. The source is an elderly man in good health. The material sequenced was blood. The chain combines TRBV4-2 with TRBJ2-7; tentatively, D is TRBD1 (5 bases). CDR3 DNA sequence: TGTGCCAGCAGCCAAGCTCGGCAGGGCGAGCAGTACTTC. Its protein product is CASSQARQGEQYF.